One T cell receptor (beta chain) is described in this entry. As yet, its antigen is unknown. Germline V gene data show CDR1 as KGHDR and CDR2 as SFDVKD. CDR3 length: 15 amino acids. After removal of 4 bases from V and 5 bases from J, the junction contained 5 bases not matched to a gene. The sample comes from a study of T-cell reconstitution after alpha-beta-depleted transplantation in children. General observations from the study: Once a year had passed after transplant, T-cell counts and diversity came mostly from newly produced T cells. Several hundred rapidly expanded clones from non-depleted graft cells reportedly supplied alpha-beta T cells about two months post-transplant. Surviving recipient T cells and thymic progenitors accounted for the high day-60 TCRbeta diversity observed in some patients.

The library targeted TCRbeta and was prepared with unique molecular identifiers. Each CDR3 protein is one row after TCRdb ran MiXCR on the PCR reads. Of about 58,000 distinct CDR3 sequences in the sample, 40% to 45% were seen once. This receptor was identified in a male patient under 18 who had a stem cell transplant for acute lymphoblastic leukemia, so the T cells may come from the graft donor. The chain uses TRBV24-1 and TRBJ2-1; 9 bases fit TRBD2. Here the sequenced sample was PBMCs, mostly from graft donor cells, taken 360 days after TCRalphabeta/CD19-depleted stem cell transplant. CDR3 in DNA: TGTGCCACCAGTGACTCCCGACTAGCGGACAATGAGCAGTTCTTC. This sequence encodes CATSDSRLADNEQFF.